The clone carrying this TCR beta chain has just a few counts. Its cognate antigen is unknown. This sample stems from a study of beta chain features in type 1 diabetes. Expressed TCRB transcripts were sequenced because the isolated RNA had all been reverse transcribed beforehand. TCRdb's table, derived via immunoSEQ multiplex PCR, lists solely in-frame clones and lacks some. The table has about 300,000 clones, roughly 12% seen once. Trimming took 2 bases from V and 6 from J, leaving 12 bases between them. CDR3 length: 14 residues. Germline V gene lookup returns CDR1 MNHEY and CDR2 SVGAGI. Overall study findings and caveats: Type 1 diabetes patients had moderately but significantly shorter TCRB CDR3s in all four CD4+ subsets. Researchers caution that PCR might favor shorter templates, equally among patients and controls.

This sequence joins TRBV6-5 and TRBJ2-3, with no clear D. The sequenced sample was naive CD4+ T cells from blood. The clonotype was recovered from a young woman with type 1 diabetes. CDR3 coding DNA: TGTGCCAGCAGTTACGGAGATATGGCGGATACGCAGTATTTT. Its protein product is CASSYGDMADTQYF.